This is a list of T cell receptor beta chains from one sample in a study of T cell responses to AZD1222 COVID-19 vaccine. Here immunoSEQ multiplex PCR was the method, and the copy in TCRdb shows in-frame clones only, minus some. The data show 150,000 to 200,000 clones, about 90% seen once. Sequences were derived from peripheral blood, sampled 28 days after the second AZD1222 dose. The receptor set was obtained from an adult who received the AZD1222 COVID-19 vaccine. Each CDR3 is given with its conserved first and last residue. D genes are given only for firm matches. Size tells how often a clone was seen (once, few, many) or the class of an expanded clone, and some rows leave it out.

D: -; J: TRBJ2-7; V: TRBV11-2; size: -; DNA: TGTGCCAGCAGCTTCCAGACGCACTCCTACGAGCAGTACTTC; CDR3: CASSFQTHSYEQYF
D: TRBD2; J: TRBJ2-7; V: TRBV6-1; size: -; DNA: TGTGCCAGCAGTGAAACCCTAGCGGACGCCTACGAGCAGTACTTC; CDR3: CASSETLADAYEQYF
D: -; J: TRBJ1-5; V: TRBV28; size: -; DNA: TGTGCCAGCCGTATACCGGACAGCAACAATCAGCCCCAGCATTTT; CDR3: CASRIPDSNNQPQHF
D: -; J: TRBJ1-2; V: TRBV6-5; size: few; DNA: TGTGCCAGCAGTTTAACAGGGAATGGCTACACCTTC; CDR3: CASSLTGNGYTF
D: TRBD1; J: TRBJ1-4; V: TRBV14; size: once; DNA: TGTGCCAGCAGCCAAGGACCGGGACAGCTGGCTAATGAAAAACTGTTTTTT; CDR3: CASSQGPGQLANEKLFF
D: -; J: TRBJ2-7; V: TRBV3-1/TRBV3-2; size: -; DNA: TGTGCCAGCAGTCCCGGGCTAGCAGCCGAGCAGTACTTC; CDR3: CASSPGLAAEQYF
D: -; J: TRBJ2-2; V: TRBV9; size: -; DNA: TGTGCCAGCAGCGTAGGAGAGGGGCAAGCGAACACCGGGGAGCTGTTTTTT; CDR3: CASSVGEGQANTGELFF
D: TRBD1; J: TRBJ1-1; V: TRBV5-1; size: -; DNA: TGCGCCAGCAGCTTCACAGGGGCAACGGCTGAAGCTTTCTTT; CDR3: CASSFTGATAEAFF
D: -; J: TRBJ1-5; V: TRBV2; size: once; DNA: TGTGCCAGCAGAGAAGAGCAGCCCCAGCATTTT; CDR3: CASREEQPQHF
D: TRBD1; J: TRBJ1-5; V: TRBV2; size: -; DNA: TGTGCCAGCAGGGGGACAGGCAGCAATCAGCCCCAGCATTTT; CDR3: CASRGTGSNQPQHF
D: -; J: TRBJ1-2; V: TRBV5-4; size: -; DNA: TGTGCCAGCAGCCTGCTCGGCTATGGCTACACCTTC; CDR3: CASSLLGYGYTF
D: TRBD1; J: TRBJ1-1; V: TRBV19; size: -; DNA: TGTGCCAGTAGTCGACAGGGGGCTGGGGGTGAAGCTTTCTTT; CDR3: CASSRQGAGGEAFF
D: -; J: TRBJ2-2; V: TRBV19; size: -; DNA: TGTGCCAGTAGTGCCAGGCCCCACACCGGGGAGCTGTTTTTT; CDR3: CASSARPHTGELFF
D: TRBD2; J: TRBJ2-1; V: TRBV5-5; size: -; DNA: TGTGCCAGCAGCGTCCCGGGACTAGCAGACAATGAGCAGTTCTTC; CDR3: CASSVPGLADNEQFF
D: -; J: TRBJ1-2; V: TRBV5-6; size: -; DNA: TGTGCCAGCAGCCCGTCGGGCACCCGTCGGATCTATGGCTACACCTTC; CDR3: CASSPSGTRRIYGYTF
D: -; J: TRBJ2-5; V: TRBV10-1; size: -; DNA: TGCGCCAGCAGTACCGGGACTCTAGCCGAGACCCAGTACTTC; CDR3: CASSTGTLAETQYF
D: TRBD1; J: TRBJ1-3; V: TRBV11-2; size: -; DNA: TGTGCCAGCAGCTACGGACAGGGAAGAAACACCATATATTTT; CDR3: CASSYGQGRNTIYF
D: TRBD1; J: TRBJ1-2; V: TRBV6-5; size: -; DNA: TGTGCCAGCAGTTACCCATCACAGGGGAACTATGGCTACACCTTC; CDR3: CASSYPSQGNYGYTF
D: -; J: TRBJ1-4; V: TRBV25-1; size: -; DNA: TGTGCCAGCAGTGAGGGGGTGGAAAAACTGTTTTTT; CDR3: CASSEGVEKLFF
D: -; J: TRBJ1-4; V: TRBV19; size: -; DNA: TGTGCCAGTAGTATAGGGGGCTTGTCTAATGAAAAACTGTTTTTT; CDR3: CASSIGGLSNEKLFF
D: -; J: TRBJ2-7; V: TRBV5-1; size: -; DNA: TGCGCCAGCAGGTCTTTCGGGACCTACGAGCAGTACTTC; CDR3: CASRSFGTYEQYF
D: -; J: TRBJ2-4; V: TRBV6-2/TRBV6-3; size: -; DNA: TGTGCCAGCAGTTACGGGGATAACATTCAGTACTTC; CDR3: CASSYGDNIQYF
D: -; J: TRBJ1-2; V: TRBV19; size: -; DNA: TGTGCCAGTAGTCCACTGGTATCGACTATCGAAATCTTAGCTAACTATGGCTACACCTTC; CDR3: CASSPLVSTIEILANYGYTF
D: -; J: TRBJ2-7; V: TRBV6-5; size: -; DNA: TGTGCCAGCAGTTACTCGAACCGGGACTCTACCTACGAGCAGTACTTC; CDR3: CASSYSNRDSTYEQYF
D: -; J: TRBJ2-7; V: TRBV4-3; size: -; DNA: TGCGCCAGCAGCCAAGAGCTCCAGGACAGTCTCGGAGCCTACGAGCAGTACTTC; CDR3: CASSQELQDSLGAYEQYF
D: -; J: TRBJ1-1; V: TRBV6-2/TRBV6-3; size: -; DNA: TGTGCCAGCAGTTACTCAGAGGCCACTGAAGCTTTCTTT; CDR3: CASSYSEATEAFF
D: -; J: TRBJ1-2; V: TRBV27; size: -; DNA: TGTGCCAGCAGTCCCGGGTTCTACAGGGGCTACACCTTC; CDR3: CASSPGFYRGYTF
D: -; J: TRBJ1-5; V: TRBV6-1; size: -; DNA: TGTGCCAGCAGTGAACCTGGGATTAGCAATCAGCCCCAGCATTTT; CDR3: CASSEPGISNQPQHF
D: -; J: TRBJ2-7; V: TRBV5-8; size: -; DNA: TGTGCCAGCAGCTTCTCAGGGGGGGGCTACGAGCAGTACTTC; CDR3: CASSFSGGGYEQYF
D: TRBD2; J: TRBJ2-2; V: TRBV6-4; size: -; DNA: TGTGCCAGTTCAGCGGGAGGGATGGACACCGGGGAGCTGTTTTTT; CDR3: CASSAGGMDTGELFF
D: -; J: TRBJ1-2; V: TRBV10-3; size: -; DNA: TGTGCCATCAGCGTCGACCCGACTACTAACTATGGCTACACCTTC; CDR3: CAISVDPTTNYGYTF
D: TRBD1; J: TRBJ1-1; V: TRBV5-1; size: once; DNA: TGCGCCAGCAGCTTGATGGGACAGGGTGGGGATGCGAGTACTGAAGCTTTCTTT; CDR3: CASSLMGQGGDASTEAFF
D: TRBD1; J: TRBJ1-2; V: TRBV7-2; size: -; DNA: TGTGCCAGCAGCTTAGCTCAGGGGGCACGCTATGGCTACACCTTC; CDR3: CASSLAQGARYGYTF
D: TRBD2; J: TRBJ2-5; V: TRBV3-1/TRBV3-2; size: -; DNA: TGTGCCAGCAGCCGGAGCGCGGGAGGGCGGAGGGAGACCCAGTACTTC; CDR3: CASSRSAGGRRETQYF
D: -; J: TRBJ2-2; V: TRBV7-2; size: -; DNA: TGTGCCAGCAGCTTGTCGGACACTATCACCGGGGAGCTGTTTTTT; CDR3: CASSLSDTITGELFF
D: -; J: TRBJ1-2; V: TRBV3-1/TRBV3-2; size: -; DNA: TGTGCCAGCAGCCAAGATGTACTTAACTATGGCTACACCTTC; CDR3: CASSQDVLNYGYTF
D: TRBD1; J: TRBJ1-1; V: TRBV6-5; size: once; DNA: TGTGCCAGCAGTTCAGGGGGTTGGACTGAAGCTTTCTTT; CDR3: CASSSGGWTEAFF
D: -; J: TRBJ1-1; V: TRBV6-2/TRBV6-3; size: -; DNA: TGTGCCAGCAGTTACCCCCAGGGACATGAGGAAGCTTTCTTT; CDR3: CASSYPQGHEEAFF
D: -; J: TRBJ2-7; V: TRBV7-2; size: -; DNA: TGTGCCAGCAGCTCGGACTGGGAGCAGTACTTC; CDR3: CASSSDWEQYF
D: -; J: TRBJ2-3; V: TRBV28; size: -; DNA: TGTGCCAGCGAACAGGGACTCACAGATACGCAGTATTTT; CDR3: CASEQGLTDTQYF
D: TRBD1; J: TRBJ1-6; V: TRBV7-6; size: -; DNA: TGTGCCAGCAGCTTAGGTCCCACAGGGGCAGGTCGGGCCTATAATTCACCCCTCCACTTT; CDR3: CASSLGPTGAGRAYNSPLHF
D: -; J: TRBJ1-6; V: TRBV18; size: -; DNA: TGTGCCAGCTCACCAAGGACAGATAATTCACCCCTCCACTTT; CDR3: CASSPRTDNSPLHF
D: -; J: TRBJ2-1; V: TRBV30; size: -; DNA: TGTGCCTGGAGTGTGAAGGGAAGCTCCTACAATGAGCAGTTCTTC; CDR3: CAWSVKGSSYNEQFF
D: TRBD2; J: TRBJ2-2; V: TRBV18; size: -; DNA: TGTGCCAGCTCACCGCCGGGACTAGCGGAAGGGGAGCTGTTTTTT; CDR3: CASSPPGLAEGELFF
D: -; J: TRBJ2-6; V: TRBV18; size: -; DNA: TGTGCCAGCTCACAAATTCCCAAGCTGACAGGAAATTCAGGGGCCAACGTCCTGACTTTC; CDR3: CASSQIPKLTGNSGANVLTF
D: TRBD2; J: TRBJ2-7; V: TRBV27; size: -; DNA: TGTGCCAGCAGTCCCGGACTAGCGGGGGTTACCTACGAGCAGTACTTC; CDR3: CASSPGLAGVTYEQYF
D: TRBD1; J: TRBJ1-2; V: TRBV4-2; size: -; DNA: TGTGCCAGCAGCCAACCGGGACAGGGGCCCGGCTATAACTATGGCTACACCTTC; CDR3: CASSQPGQGPGYNYGYTF
D: TRBD1; J: TRBJ1-2; V: TRBV3-1/TRBV3-2; size: -; DNA: TGTGCCAGCAGCCTTGGACAGGGAGCAAACGGCTACACCTTC; CDR3: CASSLGQGANGYTF
D: -; J: TRBJ1-3; V: TRBV18; size: -; DNA: TGTGCCAGCTCACCACCTGGACTGAACTCTGGAAACACCATATATTTT; CDR3: CASSPPGLNSGNTIYF
D: -; J: TRBJ1-6; V: TRBV2; size: -; DNA: TGTGCCAGCAGTCCCAGGGCTATGCTTAGCTCCTATAATTCACCCCTCCACTTT; CDR3: CASSPRAMLSSYNSPLHF
D: -; J: TRBJ2-1; V: TRBV19; size: -; DNA: TGTGCCAGTAGTATAGCGGGTTACTCCTACAATGAGCAGTTCTTC; CDR3: CASSIAGYSYNEQFF
D: -; J: TRBJ1-3; V: TRBV7-2; size: -; DNA: TGTGCCAGCAGCTCTCCCCCCGGAAACACCATATATTTT; CDR3: CASSSPPGNTIYF
D: -; J: TRBJ2-2; V: TRBV11-2; size: -; DNA: TGTGCCAGCAGCTTAGTGGGCTACACCGGGGAGCTGTTTTTT; CDR3: CASSLVGYTGELFF
D: -; J: TRBJ1-6; V: TRBV28; size: -; DNA: TGTGCCAGTGTAGCCTCGACAGGAAATTATTCACCCCTCCACTTT; CDR3: CASVASTGNYSPLHF
D: TRBD2; J: TRBJ2-4; V: TRBV19; size: -; DNA: TGTGCCAGTAGTCGGATAGCGGGGGAAGTAGCCAAAAACATTCAGTACTTC; CDR3: CASSRIAGEVAKNIQYF
D: -; J: TRBJ1-1; V: TRBV4-1; size: -; DNA: TGCGCCAGCAGCCGGGTTGGCACTGAAGCTTTCTTT; CDR3: CASSRVGTEAFF
D: -; J: TRBJ2-3; V: TRBV14; size: -; DNA: TGTGCCAGCAGCCAGTGGCGACAGGAACGCACAGATACGCAGTATTTT; CDR3: CASSQWRQERTDTQYF
D: -; J: TRBJ2-1; V: TRBV11-2; size: -; DNA: TGTGCCAGCAGCCCGGACTACCTCAATGAGCAGTTCTTC; CDR3: CASSPDYLNEQFF
D: -; J: TRBJ2-7; V: TRBV7-9; size: few; DNA: TGTGCCAGCAGTCCGCCAGCGGCCTACGAGCAGTACTTC; CDR3: CASSPPAAYEQYF
D: -; J: TRBJ2-5; V: TRBV23-1; size: -; DNA: TGCGCCAGCAGCCTCTTGAAGGGGGGGACCCAGTACTTC; CDR3: CASSLLKGGTQYF